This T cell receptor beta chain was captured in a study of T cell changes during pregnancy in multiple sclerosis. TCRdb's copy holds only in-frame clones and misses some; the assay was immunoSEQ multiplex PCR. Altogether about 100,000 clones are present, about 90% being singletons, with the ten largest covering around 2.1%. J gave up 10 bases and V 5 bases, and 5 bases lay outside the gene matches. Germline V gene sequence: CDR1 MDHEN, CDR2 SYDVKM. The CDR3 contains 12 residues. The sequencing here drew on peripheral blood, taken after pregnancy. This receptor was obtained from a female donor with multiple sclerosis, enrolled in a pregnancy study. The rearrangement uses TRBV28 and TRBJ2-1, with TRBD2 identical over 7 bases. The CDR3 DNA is TGTGCCAGCAGTCCGGGACTACGGGAGCAGTTCTTC. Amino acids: CASSPGLREQFF.